Each of the 5 T cell receptor beta chains below was sequenced from the same sample in a study of T cell responses to AZD1222 COVID-19 vaccine. Sequenced by immunoSEQ multiplex PCR; TCRdb stores in-frame clones only, minus some. The sample yields 50,000 to 75,000 clones, roughly 89% seen once. The sample was peripheral blood, taken 28 days after the second AZD1222 dose. The source of these receptors is an adult who received the AZD1222 COVID-19 vaccine.

This clone was counted once. The chain carries TRBV4-1 and TRBJ1-2, with D perhaps matching TRBD1 (6 bases). Germline lookup yields CDR1 MGHRA and CDR2 YSYEKL. There are 15 residues in the CDR3. V was cut by 3 bases and J by 5 bases, with 16 bases left in between. The CDR3 DNA is TGCGCCAGCAGCCAGCCCCGTACAAGGGGGTATGGCTACACCTTC. Protein: CASSQPRTRGYGYTF.

This chain connects TRBV19 to TRBJ1-2; D gene unclear. The V and J ends lost 5 bases and 2 bases respectively, with 21 bases between them. The CDR3 covers 17 residues. The V gene's germline CDR1 is LNHDA and CDR2 SQIVND (reference sequence). The CDR3 is CASSADPRRRSNYGYTF. The CDR3 DNA follows: TGTGCCAGTAGTGCTGACCCGAGGAGACGCTCCAACTATGGCTACACCTTC.

This clone was counted a single time. The gene calls are TRBV6-5 and TRBJ1-6; 8 bases are a match to TRBD1. This CDR3 contains 15 residues. The germline gives CDR1 MNHEY, CDR2 SVGAGI. The V segment lost 8 bases and the J segment 7 bases; nucleotides outside the gene matches: 10. CDR3 residues: CASLLSTGGNSPLHF. The CDR3 DNA is TGTGCCAGCCTCCTCTCTACAGGGGGGAATTCACCCCTCCACTTT.

The chain employs TRBV6-5 and TRBJ2-5, with TRBD2 matching over 9 bases. Germline loops: CDR1 MNHEY, CDR2 SVGAGI. The CDR3 runs 15 residues. After removal of 6 bases from V and 1 base from J, the junction contained 6 bases not matched to a gene. DNA of the CDR3: TGTGCCAGCAGGGGGAAGACTAGCGGCCAAGAGACCCAGTACTTC. It is translated as CASRGKTSGQETQYF.

The chain employs TRBV12-3 or TRBV12-4 and TRBJ2-5; D remains unclear. Deletions cut 2 bases from V and 3 bases from J, with 7 bases between. CDR3 length: 13 residues. CDR3 in DNA: TGTGCCAGCAGTTTACGTGGGAAAGAGACCCAGTACTTC. Its translation is CASSLRGKETQYF.